Below, 29 T cell receptor beta chains from the same sample are listed, as sequenced in a study of blood T cell repertoires in COVID-19. Data came from immunoSEQ multiplex PCR; TCRdb stores just in-frame clones and leaves some out. The sample consists of about 300,000 clones, about nine tenths of them appearing once. The sequenced sample was PBMCs or T cells enriched from blood (not recorded which). The receptor set was obtained from a woman aged 18 to 35 who had recovered from COVID-19.

CDR3: CASSFVQGSEKLFF. The CDR3, as DNA: TGTGCCAGCAGTTTTGTCCAGGGGAGTGAAAAACTGTTTTTT. The V call is TRBV28, the J call TRBJ1-4; D is possibly TRBD1 (6 bases). Per the germline V gene, CDR1 is MDHEN and CDR2 is SYDVKM. The CDR3 has 14 amino acids. The V and J ends lost 3 bases and 7 bases respectively, with 12 bases between them.

The V and J genes are TRBV28 and TRBJ1-2; 9 nucleotides agree with TRBD1. Trimming at V came to 10 bases and at J to 4 bases, leaving 4 bases not matched to a gene. CDR3 length equals 12 residues. Germline V gene lookup returns CDR1 MDHEN and CDR2 SYDVKM. The CDR3 region has the DNA TGTGCCACGGGACAGGGCGGCTATGGCTACACCTTC. This gives the protein CATGQGGYGYTF.

The chain couples TRBV12-3 or TRBV12-4 to TRBJ1-1; D gene ambiguous. Trimming took 3 bases from V and 3 from J, leaving 8 bases between them. The CDR3 length is 13 residues. The CDR3 sequence is CASSFLKDTEAFF. The CDR3 DNA reads TGTGCCAGCAGTTTTCTAAAAGACACTGAAGCTTTCTTT.

This clone was recorded once. CDR3 DNA: TGTGCCAGCAGCTATAGGACAGGGACCACTGAAGCTTTCTTT. This sequence encodes CASSYRTGTTEAFF. The rearrangement uses TRBV28 and TRBJ1-1, with 8 bases aligning to TRBD1. The CDR3 is 14 amino acids. Trimming removed 6 bases from V and 4 bases from J; junction bases left unmatched: 7. Germline V lookup: CDR1 MDHEN, CDR2 SYDVKM.

This chain joins TRBV9 and TRBJ2-2, with D maybe TRBD2 (5 bases). CDR3 length: 15 residues. V was shortened by 3 bases and J by 0 bases, with 9 bases between the two germline ends. Germline V lookup: CDR1 SGDLS, CDR2 YYNGEE. The CDR3 DNA is TGTGCCAGCAGCGGAAGGACTTCGAACACCGGGGAGCTGTTTTTT. This codes for CASSGRTSNTGELFF.

CDR3 sequence: CASSTASLTYCAGELFF. The CDR3 coding sequence is TGTGCCAGCAGCACAGCCTCATTAACCTATTGTGCCGGGGAGCTGTTTTTT. The chain joins TRBV21-1 to TRBJ2-2; the D segment call TRBD2 is taken from the table without a DNA check. TRBV21-1 represents a pseudogene. This CDR3 region has 17 residues.

The chain links TRBV18 to TRBJ1-5, with D possibly TRBD1 on 6 matching bases. The germline V gene has CDR1 KGHSH and CDR2 LQKENI. Trimming stripped 3 bases from V and 3 bases from J, with 12 bases between. The CDR3 has 15 residues. The CDR3, as DNA: TGTGCCAGCTCACCCGGACAGCTCAACAATCAGCCCCAGCATTTT. It yields the protein CASSPGQLNNQPQHF.

J is TRBJ2-3 and V is TRBV16; D gene unclear. The ends were cut back, 1 base at V and 5 bases at J, with 10 bases in the middle. CDR3 length: 14 residues. Germline V gives CDR1 KGHSY, CDR2 FQNENV. DNA for the CDR3: TGTGCCAGCAGCCAATTAAGCGACGGAGATACGCAGTATTTT. As protein: CASSQLSDGDTQYF.

This clone was detected only once. The chain uses TRBV11-1 and TRBJ1-2; the match to TRBD1 covers 9 bases. V shed 6 bases, J shed 5 bases, and the junction held 7 bases outside the gene matches. The CDR3 extends over 14 amino acids. Germline lookup yields CDR1 SGHAT and CDR2 FQDESV (reference sequence). The CDR3 nucleotides are TGTGCCAGCAGGACGACAGGGGGTGGATATGGCTACACCTTC. This codes for CASRTTGGGYGYTF.

This clone was detected a few times. This rearrangement joins TRBV23-1 to TRBJ1-2, with D unclear. TRBV23-1 belongs to the ORF category, with a function that is uncertain. V lost 5 bases, J lost 9 bases, and 13 bases lay in between. The CDR3 has 12 residues. For the CDR3, the DNA is TGCGCCAGCAGTTGCCGCAGATATAGCTACACCTTC. Translation gives CASSCRRYSYTF.

The V and J genes are TRBV2 and TRBJ1-5; D not certain. Trimming left V 7 bases short and J 0 bases short, with 7 bases between. CDR1 and CDR2 from the germline V gene are SNHLY and FYNNEI. The CDR3 covers 13 residues. The DNA for the CDR3 is TGTGCCAGCAAAGAGAATAGCAATCAGCCCCAGCATTTT. Translation: CASKENSNQPQHF. The whole variable domain, filled in from reference TRBV2 and TRBJ1-5, reads EPEVTQTPSHQVTQMGQEVILRCVPISNHLYFYWYRQILGQKVEFLVSFYNNEISEKSEIFDDQFSVERPDGSNFTLKIRSTKLEDSAMYFCASKENSNQPQHFGDGTRLSIL.

The rearrangement links TRBV7-9 to TRBJ1-2, with 7 bases identical to TRBD1. The CDR3 is made up of 13 amino acids. Germline V lookup: CDR1 SEHNR, CDR2 FQNEAQ (reference sequence). The V and J ends lost 1 base and 8 bases, in that order; junction bases with no gene match: 4. The CDR3 DNA reads TGTGCCAGCAGCTTAGAACAGGGGAGGGGCTACACCTTC. Its protein product is CASSLEQGRGYTF. The full variable domain, with the rest looked up from reference TRBV7-9 and TRBJ1-2, is DTGVSQNPRHKITKRGQNVTFRCDPISEHNRLYWYRQTLGQGPEFLTYFQNEAQLEKSRLLSDRFSAERPKGSFSTLEIQRTEQGDSAMYLCASSLEQGRGYTFGSGTRLTVV.

The DNA of the CDR3 is TGTGCCAGTACCCTTGGGGGGGCCGGGGGCACTGAAGCTTTCTTT. Translating it yields CASTLGGAGGTEAFF. The chain recombines TRBV19 with TRBJ1-1; D might be TRBD1 (6 bases). Germline CDR1 is LNHDA and CDR2 is SQIVND (reference sequence). This CDR3 contains 15 residues. The germline V and J ends were trimmed by 7 bases and 4 bases, with 19 bases remaining between them.

The genes are TRBV10-3 and TRBJ1-1; TRBD1 might be the D (5 bases). Trimming took off 4 bases at V and 0 bases at J, with 12 bases between the two ends. The germline V gene encodes CDR1 ENHRY and CDR2 SYGVKD. This CDR3 contains 15 residues. The CDR3 loop is CAISGGEGMNTEAFF. The CDR3 DNA reads TGTGCCATCAGTGGGGGGGAGGGTATGAACACTGAAGCTTTCTTT.

The chain couples TRBV9 to TRBJ2-1, with 8 bases matching TRBD1. This CDR3 contains 16 residues. Germline CDR1 reads SGDLS; CDR2 reads YYNGEE. V lost 4 bases, J lost 0 bases, and 6 bases stayed unmatched. The CDR3 is CASSRQGASSYNEQFF. The CDR3 region has the DNA TGTGCCAGCAGCAGGCAGGGGGCTAGCTCCTACAATGAGCAGTTCTTC.

The genes are TRBV11-3 and TRBJ1-1; TRBD1 might be the D (5 bases). Germline V gives CDR1 SGHNT, CDR2 YENEEA. V was shortened by 3 bases and J by 1 base, with 6 bases between the two germline ends. The CDR3 extends over 13 amino acids. The CDR3 nucleotides are TGTGCCAGCAGCTTTGACAGGAACACTGAAGCTTTCTTT. Its translation: CASSFDRNTEAFF.

The CDR3 protein is CASSEAGSGGEQFF. CDR3 nucleotide sequence: TGTGCCAGCAGTGAGGCCGGGAGTGGGGGGGAGCAGTTCTTC. The chain is built from TRBV6-1 and TRBJ2-1; perhaps TRBD2 as D (6 bases). Trimming cost V 3 bases and J 10 bases, with 16 bases left between them. CDR3 length: 14 amino acids. CDR1 and CDR2 (germline): MNHNS, SASEGT.

The chain recombines TRBV3-1 (or the pseudogene TRBV3-2) with TRBJ1-2, with TRBD1 identical over 8 bases. The CDR3 sequence is 12 residues long. Trimming removed 4 bases from V and 8 bases from J; junction bases left unmatched: 3. The germline gives CDR1 LGHDT, CDR2 YNNKEL (reference sequence). As DNA, the CDR3 is TGTGCCAGCAGCCCGGACAGGGCAGGCTACACCTTC. This encodes CASSPDRAGYTF.

V usage is TRBV7-6 and J usage is TRBJ2-7, with 8 bases aligning to TRBD2. Per germline, CDR1 SGHVS and CDR2 FNYEAQ. The ends lost 5 bases at V and 0 bases at J; junction bases unmatched: 6. This CDR3 is 15 amino acids long. The CDR3 region has the DNA TGTGCCAGCAGCCCGGGACTAGTTGACTCCTACGAGCAGTACTTC. Translated: CASSPGLVDSYEQYF.

The rearrangement links TRBV11-2 to TRBJ2-1, with a weak D call TRBD2 (5 bases). V dropped 4 bases and J dropped 6 bases, with 7 bases sitting between them. This CDR3 region has 12 residues. Per the germline V gene, CDR1 is SGHAT and CDR2 is FQNNGV. The CDR3 sequence is CASSSDSNEQFF. CDR3 nucleotides: TGTGCCAGCAGCTCGGACTCCAATGAGCAGTTCTTC.

The V call is TRBV15, the J call TRBJ1-3; D call uncertain. Trimming pared 0 bases from V and 0 bases from J, leaving 12 bases between. The CDR3 has 17 residues. Germline V gives CDR1 LNHNV, CDR2 YYDKDF (reference sequence). The CDR3 sequence: CATSRDQKQTSGNTIYF. The CDR3 DNA follows: TGTGCCACCAGCAGAGATCAGAAACAGACCTCTGGAAACACCATATATTTT.

The rearrangement uses TRBV9 and TRBJ1-2; D remains unclear. From germline, CDR1 is SGDLS and CDR2 YYNGEE. The length of the CDR3 is 17 residues. V was pared by 3 bases and J by 4 bases, with 22 bases between. The DNA for the CDR3 is TGTGCCAGCAGCGCCCCAGTCCGGCCAAAGGAGCCCTATGGCTACACCTTC. Protein sequence: CASSAPVRPKEPYGYTF.

V is TRBV5-1 and J is TRBJ2-7; possibly TRBD1 for D (6 bases). This CDR3 is built from 17 residues. Trimming removed 0 bases from V and 0 bases from J, with 16 bases in between. Germline lookup yields CDR1 SGHRS and CDR2 YFSETQ. The chain's CDR3 is CASSLGGAGARSYEQYF. Written as DNA, the CDR3 is TGCGCCAGCAGCTTGGGAGGCGCAGGGGCACGCTCCTACGAGCAGTACTTC.

Written as DNA, the CDR3 is TGCGCCAGCAGCCTACAGGGAGCTGTTGGCTACACCTTC. This codes for CASSLQGAVGYTF. The V call is TRBV5-1, the J call TRBJ1-2; TRBD1 is a possible D gene (6 bases). Germline V lookup: CDR1 SGHRS, CDR2 YFSETQ. The CDR3 is 13 amino acids. The ends were cut back, 4 bases at V and 7 bases at J, with 14 bases in the middle.

The V gene is TRBV5-1, the J gene TRBJ2-5; unclear D gene. CDR1 and CDR2 (germline): SGHRS, YFSETQ. CDR3 length equals 12 residues. The V gene lost 3 bases and the J gene lost 2 bases, with 5 bases spanning the gap. The DNA for the CDR3 is TGCGCCAGCAGCTCCTCTCAAGAGACCCAGTACTTC. Translating gives CASSSSQETQYF.

The chain recombines TRBV4-1 with TRBJ1-2; 12 bases line up with TRBD1. CDR1 is MGHRA, CDR2 YSYEKL, per germline. The junction had 3 bases not matched to a gene; V was cut back by 0 bases and J by 4 bases. CDR3 length: 16 residues. The CDR3 loop reads CASSQDGTGGLYGYTF. Written as DNA, the CDR3 is TGCGCCAGCAGCCAAGATGGGACAGGGGGCCTCTATGGCTACACCTTC.

The chain uses TRBV30 and TRBJ2-5; no clear D. Germline V CDR1 and CDR2: GTSNPN, SVGIG (reference sequence). This CDR3 comprises 13 residues. V was clipped by 2 bases and J by 4 bases, with 11 bases between them. DNA for the CDR3: TGTGCCTGGAGTCTCAGAGGCCCAGAGACCCAGTACTTC. Its protein product is CAWSLRGPETQYF.

In its sample, this clone was seen a few times. CDR3 sequence: CASSLKGVELTYNEQFF. CDR3 coding DNA: TGTGCCAGCAGCTTGAAGGGGGTAGAACTAACCTACAATGAGCAGTTCTTC. The rearrangement links TRBV5-5 to TRBJ2-1, with D tentatively TRBD1 (6 bases). The CDR3 has 17 residues. CDR1 is SGHKS and CDR2 is YYEKEE in the germline V gene (reference sequence). V was pared by 1 base and J by 2 bases, with 16 bases between. The variable domain in full, completed from reference TRBV5-5 and TRBJ2-1, reads DAGVTQSPTHLIKTRGQQVTLRCSPISGHKSVSWYQQVLGQGPQFIFQYYEKEERGRGNFPDRFSARQFPNYSSELNVNALLLGDSALYLCASSLKGVELTYNEQFFGPGTRLTVL.

This clone showed up just a few times. The chain couples TRBV20-1 to TRBJ1-1, with no clear D. The CDR3 has 11 amino acids. V was cut by 3 bases and J by 4 bases, with 6 bases left in between. CDR1 DFQATT and CDR2 SNEGSKA come from the germline V gene (reference sequence). CDR3 nucleotide sequence: TGCAGTGCTAGTCTGTTCACTGAAGCTTTCTTT. Residues: CSASLFTEAFF.